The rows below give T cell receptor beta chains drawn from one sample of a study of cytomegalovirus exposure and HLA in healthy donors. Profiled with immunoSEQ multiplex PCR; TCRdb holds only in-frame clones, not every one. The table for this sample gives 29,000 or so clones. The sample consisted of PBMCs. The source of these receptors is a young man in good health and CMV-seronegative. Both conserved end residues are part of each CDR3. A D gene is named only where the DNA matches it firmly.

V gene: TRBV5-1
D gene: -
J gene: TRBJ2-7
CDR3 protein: CASSSSVEQYF
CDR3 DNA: TGCGCCAGCAGTTCCTCCGTGGAGCAGTACTTC

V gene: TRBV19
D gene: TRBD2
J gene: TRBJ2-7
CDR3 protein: CASSATSGALAYEQYF
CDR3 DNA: TGTGCCAGTAGTGCGACTAGCGGGGCCCTTGCCTACGAGCAGTACTTC

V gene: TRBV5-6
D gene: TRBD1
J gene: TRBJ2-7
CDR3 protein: CASSLAQGVIYEQYF
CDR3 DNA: TGTGCCAGCAGCTTGGCTCAGGGGGTAATCTACGAGCAGTACTTC

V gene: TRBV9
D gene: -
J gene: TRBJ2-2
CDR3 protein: CANPPRQGRTGELFF
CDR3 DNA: TGTGCCAACCCGCCCCGGCAGGGTCGCACCGGGGAGCTGTTTTTT

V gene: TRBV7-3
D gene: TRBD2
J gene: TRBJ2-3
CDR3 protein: CASSLTPGVLWEAGGFTDTQYF
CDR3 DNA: TGTGCCAGCAGCTTAACTCCCGGTGTCCTTTGGGAGGCGGGGGGCTTCACAGATACGCAGTATTTT

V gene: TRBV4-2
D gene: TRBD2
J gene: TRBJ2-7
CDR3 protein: CASSLSPGLAGNSYEQYF
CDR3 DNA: TGTGCCAGCAGCCTCTCTCCTGGACTAGCGGGAAACTCCTACGAGCAGTACTTC

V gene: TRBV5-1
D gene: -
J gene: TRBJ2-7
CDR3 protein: CASSLGALAGTGEQYF
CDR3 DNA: TGCGCCAGCAGCTTGGGGGCACTAGCGGGGACAGGGGAGCAGTACTTC

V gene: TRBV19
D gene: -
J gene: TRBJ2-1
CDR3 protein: CASWGGLVNEQFF
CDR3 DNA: TGTGCCAGTTGGGGGGGCCTAGTGAATGAGCAGTTCTTC

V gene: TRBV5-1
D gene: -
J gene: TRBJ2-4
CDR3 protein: CASSLSNRAGNMNF
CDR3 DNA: TGCGCCAGCAGCTTGTCCAACAGGGCCGGGAATATGAACTTC

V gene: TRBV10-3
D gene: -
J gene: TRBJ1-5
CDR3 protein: CAISEGAGKGDSNQPQHF
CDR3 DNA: TGTGCCATCAGTGAGGGGGCAGGGAAGGGGGATAGCAATCAGCCCCAGCATTTT

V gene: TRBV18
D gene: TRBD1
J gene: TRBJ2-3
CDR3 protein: CASSPPAGGGSTDTQYF
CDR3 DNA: TGTGCCAGCTCACCACCGGCAGGGGGCGGTAGCACAGATACGCAGTATTTT

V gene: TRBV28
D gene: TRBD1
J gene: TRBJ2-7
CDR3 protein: CASSLHHRGQVQYF
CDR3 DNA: TGTGCCAGCAGTCTCCACCACAGGGGCCAGGTGCAGTACTTC

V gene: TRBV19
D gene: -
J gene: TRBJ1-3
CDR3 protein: CASKNRWRNTIYF
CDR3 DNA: TGTGCCAGTAAGAACAGATGGAGAAACACCATATATTTT

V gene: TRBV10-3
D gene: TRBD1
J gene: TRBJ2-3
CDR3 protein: CAISDSVLDRETDTQYF
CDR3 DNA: TGTGCCATCAGTGATTCTGTTCTGGACAGGGAAACAGATACGCAGTATTTT

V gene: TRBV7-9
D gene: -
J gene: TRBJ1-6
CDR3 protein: CASSFLGSPLHF
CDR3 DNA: TGTGCCAGCAGTTTCCTAGGTTCACCCCTCCACTTT

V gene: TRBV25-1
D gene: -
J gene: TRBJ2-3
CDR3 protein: CASSRQGTDTQYF
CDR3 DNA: TGTGCCAGCAGTCGGCAGGGAACAGATACGCAGTATTTT

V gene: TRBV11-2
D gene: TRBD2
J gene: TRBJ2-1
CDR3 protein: CASSQGSGTYNEQFF
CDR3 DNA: TGTGCCAGCAGCCAGGGTAGCGGGACCTACAATGAGCAGTTCTTC

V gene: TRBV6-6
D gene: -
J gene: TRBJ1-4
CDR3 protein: CASSTRQETYRKLFF
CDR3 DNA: TGTGCCAGCAGTACCCGACAGGAGACCTACCGAAAACTGTTTTTT

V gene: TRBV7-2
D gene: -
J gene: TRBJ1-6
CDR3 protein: CASRQSSYNSPLHF
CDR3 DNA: TGTGCCAGCAGACAGAGCTCCTATAATTCACCCCTCCACTTT

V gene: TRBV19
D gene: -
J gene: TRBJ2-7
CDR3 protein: CASSIFYGSYEQYF
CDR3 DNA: TGTGCCAGTAGTATCTTCTACGGCTCCTACGAGCAGTACTTC

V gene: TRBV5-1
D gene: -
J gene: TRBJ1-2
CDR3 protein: CASSLDGTRSGYTF
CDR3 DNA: TGCGCCAGCAGCTTGGATGGAACGAGGTCTGGCTACACCTTC

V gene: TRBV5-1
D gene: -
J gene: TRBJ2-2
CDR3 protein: CASSSQQGAGELFF
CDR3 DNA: TGCGCCAGCAGCTCCCAACAGGGCGCCGGGGAGCTGTTTTTT

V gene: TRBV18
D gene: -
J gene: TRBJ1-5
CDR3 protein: CASQSGGAVGGQPQHF
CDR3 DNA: TGTGCCAGCCAGAGCGGTGGCGCGGTGGGGGGTCAGCCCCAGCATTTT

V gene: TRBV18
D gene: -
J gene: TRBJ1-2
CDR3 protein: CASSPPALAPNYGYTF
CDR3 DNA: TGTGCCAGCTCACCACCGGCTTTGGCCCCTAACTATGGCTACACCTTC

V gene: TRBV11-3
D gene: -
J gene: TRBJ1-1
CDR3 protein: CASSLVRENTEAFF
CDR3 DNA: TGTGCCAGCAGCTTAGTGAGGGAGAACACTGAAGCTTTCTTT

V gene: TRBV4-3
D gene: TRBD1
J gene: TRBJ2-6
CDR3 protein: CASSRTQGASGANVLTF
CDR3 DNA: TGCGCCAGCAGCCGAACTCAGGGGGCTTCTGGGGCCAACGTCCTGACTTTC

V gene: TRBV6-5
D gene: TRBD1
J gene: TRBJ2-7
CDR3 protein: CASSYSGTGNREQYF
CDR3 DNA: TGTGCCAGCAGTTACTCCGGGACAGGGAATCGCGAGCAGTACTTC

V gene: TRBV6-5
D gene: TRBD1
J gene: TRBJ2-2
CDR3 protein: CASSRTGLNGELFF
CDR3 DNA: TGTGCCAGCAGTAGGACAGGTCTAAACGGGGAGCTGTTTTTT

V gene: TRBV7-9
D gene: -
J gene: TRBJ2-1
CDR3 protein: CASSYRLEQFF
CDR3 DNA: TGTGCCAGCAGCTATAGACTGGAGCAGTTCTTC

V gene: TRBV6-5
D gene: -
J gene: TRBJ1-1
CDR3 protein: CASSPQQGGNTEAFF
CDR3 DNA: TGTGCCAGCAGCCCCCAACAGGGCGGGAACACTGAAGCTTTCTTT

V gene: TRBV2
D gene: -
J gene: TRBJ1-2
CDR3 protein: CASALGANYGYTF
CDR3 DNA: TGTGCCAGCGCCCTGGGAGCTAACTATGGCTACACCTTC

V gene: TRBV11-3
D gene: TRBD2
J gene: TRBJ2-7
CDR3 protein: CASSLDRIGLAVSYEQYF
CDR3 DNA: TGTGCCAGCAGCTTAGATAGGATTGGGCTAGCGGTCTCCTACGAGCAGTACTTC

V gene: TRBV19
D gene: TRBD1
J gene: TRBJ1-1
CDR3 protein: CASIDPGTGGAEAFF
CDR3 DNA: TGTGCCAGTATCGACCCCGGGACAGGGGGGGCTGAAGCTTTCTTT

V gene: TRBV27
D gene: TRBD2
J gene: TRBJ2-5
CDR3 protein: CASSSTSGSQETQYF
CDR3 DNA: TGTGCCAGCAGTTCGACTAGCGGCTCCCAAGAGACCCAGTACTTC

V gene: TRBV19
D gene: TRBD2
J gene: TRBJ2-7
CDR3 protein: CASSGGTSGSHEQYF
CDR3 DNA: TGTGCCAGTAGTGGCGGGACTAGCGGGTCCCACGAGCAGTACTTC

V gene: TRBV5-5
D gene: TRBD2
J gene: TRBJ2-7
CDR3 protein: CASSLAEGLTPYF
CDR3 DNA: TGTGCCAGCAGCTTGGCAGAGGGACTAACACCCTACTTC

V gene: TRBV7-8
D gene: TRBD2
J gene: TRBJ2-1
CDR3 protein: CASSRTSGGFTSSYNEQFF
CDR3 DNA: TGTGCCAGCAGTCGTACAAGCGGGGGCTTTACCAGCTCCTACAATGAGCAGTTCTTC

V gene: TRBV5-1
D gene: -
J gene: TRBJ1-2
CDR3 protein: CASSLPSGDYGYTF
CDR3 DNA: TGCGCCAGCAGCCTGCCGTCAGGGGACTATGGCTACACCTTC

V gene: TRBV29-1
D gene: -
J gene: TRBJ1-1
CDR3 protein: CSGWDTTGNTEAFF
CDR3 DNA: TGCAGCGGTTGGGACACGACAGGGAACACTGAAGCTTTCTTT

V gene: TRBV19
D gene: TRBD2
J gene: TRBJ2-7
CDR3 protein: CASSIDRGGDPSSYEQYF
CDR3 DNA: TGTGCCAGTAGTATAGATCGGGGAGGGGATCCGAGCTCCTACGAGCAGTACTTC

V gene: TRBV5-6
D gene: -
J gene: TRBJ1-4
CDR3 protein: CASSLDRVDEKLFF
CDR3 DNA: TGTGCCAGCAGCTTGGACAGGGTGGATGAAAAACTGTTTTTT

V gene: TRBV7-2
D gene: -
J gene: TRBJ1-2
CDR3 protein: CASSLATRVTTF
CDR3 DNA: TGTGCCAGCAGCTTAGCGACCAGGGTTACCACCTTC